This TCR beta chain was retrieved from a study of control samples from healthy donors and cancer patients. In germline, CDR1 is SGDLS, CDR2 YYNGEE. V lost 4 bases and J lost 0; bases outside the gene matches: 6. CDR3 length: 16 amino acids. Measured with immunoSEQ multiplex PCR; TCRdb has only the in-frame clones, and not every one. The sample consists of tens of thousands of clones, roughly 84% of them appearing once. Sequenced material: blood. The sequence came from a woman in her forties or fifties in good health. The V call is TRBV9, the J call TRBJ2-7, with 11 bases identical to TRBD2. CDR3 bases: TGTGCCAGCAGCCCCCTAGCGGGAGGAAGCTCCTACGAGCAGTACTTC. This codes for CASSPLAGGSSYEQYF.